The 17 T cell receptor beta chains below were found in one sample sequenced in a study of blood T cells in healthy people across ages. It was with a sample-barcoded 5' primer and a J-beta primer mix that a second PCR of roughly 7 to 12 cycles was run. TCRdb passed the 5' RACE reads through MiXCR, listing each CDR3 protein once. The sample records about 290,000 distinct CDR3 sequences, roughly 26% being singletons. Material: blood. The receptors were sampled from an older woman in good health.

The CDR3 region has the DNA TGTGCCAGCAGCTTAAACTTAGCGGGAGGAGGCGAGCAGTTCTTC. It codes for CASSLNLAGGGEQFF. The V call is TRBV11-2, the J call TRBJ2-1, with 10 bases lining up with TRBD2. The CDR3 sequence is 15 residues long. With 2 bases clipped from V and 10 bases from J, the junction kept 8 bases outside the gene matches. Per germline, CDR1 SGHAT and CDR2 FQNNGV.

The chain carries TRBV10-3 and TRBJ2-1, with TRBD1 identical over 7 bases. The CDR3 runs to 14 residues. The J segment lost 3 bases and the V segment lost 10 bases, leaving 9 bases of the junction unmatched. In germline, CDR1 is ENHRY, CDR2 SYGVKD. DNA for the CDR3: TGTGCCAACGGCGCAGGGGGTATCTACAATGAGCAGTTCTTC. It yields the protein CANGAGGIYNEQFF.

The table lists this clonotype with a few counts. V gene TRBV24-1 combines with J gene TRBJ2-4; D call uncertain. V lost 10 bases and J 9 bases, leaving 12 bases between the germline ends. The CDR3 runs to 11 residues. CDR1 KGHDR and CDR2 SFDVKD come from the germline V gene. The CDR3 sequence: CATSQMGIQYF. CDR3 DNA: TGTGCCACGTCTCAAATGGGCATTCAGTACTTC.

This clonotype was counted at least ten times. Compared with germline, one end of the junction differs, possibly owing to a read error. J is TRBJ1-1 and V is TRBV5-1; D not resolved. This CDR3 comprises 13 residues. CDR1 and CDR2 (germline): SGHRS, YFSETQ. CDR3 loop: CASSLAGNTEAFF. The CDR3 region has the DNA TGTGCCAGCAGCTTAGCAGGGAACACTGAAGCTTTCTTT. Full variable domain (remainder filled in from reference TRBV5-1 and TRBJ1-1): KAGVTQTPRYLIKTRGQQVTLSCSPISGHRSVSWYQQTPGQGLQFLFEYFSETQRNKGNFPGRFSGRQFSNSRSEMNVSTLELGDSALYLCASSLAGNTEAFFGQGTRLTVV.

This clonotype was counted a few times. This chain uses TRBV27 with TRBJ2-2; D remains unclear. The V end was cut by 8 bases, the J end by 5 bases, with 12 bases between. The CDR3 spans 13 residues. Germline V gene lookup returns CDR1 MNHEY and CDR2 SMNVEV (reference sequence). Here the CDR3 DNA reads TGTGCCAGCGGACCCTTAGGTACCGGGGAGCTGTTTTTT. This gives the protein CASGPLGTGELFF.

The chain links TRBV9 to TRBJ2-5; 11 positions match TRBD2. Matching the DNA end better, TRBJ2-1 makes the J call doubtful. There are 14 residues in the CDR3. Germline V gene lookup returns CDR1 SGDLS and CDR2 YYNGEE. The DNA for the CDR3 is TGTGCCAGCAGCCCCGGGACTAGCGGCCATGCCCAGTTCTTC. Translation gives CASSPGTSGHAQFF.

This clonotype has at least ten counts. The chain employs TRBV12-3 or TRBV12-4 and TRBJ2-7; D possibly corresponds to TRBD2 (6 bases). CDR3 length: 14 amino acids. Trimming took off 7 bases at V and 10 bases at J, with 23 bases between the two ends. CDR3 bases: TGTGCCAGCACCAATCTCGGGAGAGGGATAAGTCAGTACTTC. Protein product: CASTNLGRGISQYF.

This clonotype was seen repeatedly, ten times or more. This rearrangement joins TRBV29-1 to TRBJ2-5; D remains ambiguous. Trimming took 5 bases from V and 4 from J, leaving 11 bases between them. The CDR3 is made up of 12 amino acids. Germline values: CDR1 SQVTM, CDR2 ANQGSEA. CDR3 sequence reads: CSVRYRGETQYF. The CDR3 DNA reads TGCAGCGTTCGTTACCGAGGAGAGACCCAGTACTTC.

The CDR3 spells CASSPYLTGAPNYGYTF. CDR3 sequence (DNA): TGTGCCAGCAGTCCGTACTTGACAGGGGCGCCTAACTATGGCTACACCTTC. The chain is built from TRBV27 and TRBJ1-2; 8 bases are a match to TRBD1. V shed 5 bases, J shed 0 bases, and the junction held 11 bases outside the gene matches. CDR1 and CDR2 from the germline V gene are MNHEY and SMNVEV (reference sequence). The CDR3 has 17 residues.

This clonotype showed up many times. V and J are TRBV29-1 and TRBJ2-7; the match to TRBD1 covers 9 bases. Germline V gene lookup returns CDR1 SQVTM and CDR2 ANQGSEA. This CDR3 spans 16 amino acids. V trimming: 0 bases; J trimming: 2 bases; junction bases outside the gene matches: 8. The CDR3 is CSVEDPGRQGAYEQYF. CDR3 in DNA: TGCAGCGTTGAAGATCCCGGACGACAGGGGGCCTACGAGCAGTACTTC.

This clonotype turned up a few times. The chain employs TRBV20-1 and TRBJ1-3, with 9 bases aligning to TRBD1. The V gene end was trimmed by 8 bases and the J gene end by 4 bases; junction bases not matched to a gene: 9. The CDR3 runs to 14 residues. Germline V CDR1 and CDR2: DFQATT, SNEGSKA (reference sequence). The CDR3, as DNA: TGCAGTACTGCAACAGGGGGCAGAGGAAACACCATATATTTT. Translation: CSTATGGRGNTIYF.

This clonotype was seen more than once but under ten times. The V call is TRBV29-1, the J call TRBJ2-7, with a weak D call TRBD2 (6 bases). The V gene's germline CDR1 is SQVTM and CDR2 ANQGSEA. CDR3 length: 11 residues. Between the trimmed V and J ends, which lost 5 bases and 6 bases, there was a span of 11 bases. CDR3 amino acids: CSVPLGGEQYF. The CDR3 DNA sequence: TGCAGCGTTCCCTTGGGGGGCGAGCAGTACTTC.

The table lists this clonotype with many counts. This chain joins TRBV10-2 and TRBJ1-6, with D maybe TRBD1 (5 bases). V lost 6 bases, J lost 10 bases, and 10 bases lay in between. CDR3 length: 12 residues. Germline V gives CDR1 WSHSY, CDR2 SAAADI. As DNA, the CDR3 is TGCGCCAGCAGCGTTGGGGACTCACCCCTCCACTTT. This gives the protein CASSVGDSPLHF.

This clonotype turned up a few times. V gene TRBV4-2 combines with J gene TRBJ2-3, with D possibly matching TRBD2 (5 bases). Germline CDR1 LGHNA, CDR2 YNFKEQ. Between the trimmed V and J ends, which lost 4 bases and 2 bases, there was a span of 10 bases. This CDR3 has 14 residues. CDR3 nucleotides: TGTGCCAGCAGCCGGGGAGACCCCACAGATACGCAGTATTTT. It yields the protein CASSRGDPTDTQYF.

CDR3 nucleotide sequence: TGCAGTGCTTCTAAGGAATCGGGGTTTCAGTACTTC. Protein product: CSASKESGFQYF. The chain employs TRBV20-1 and TRBJ2-4; possible D gene TRBD2, 5 bases. V lost 5 bases, J lost 11 bases, and 16 bases lay in between. CDR1 and CDR2 from the germline V gene are DFQATT and SNEGSKA (reference sequence). CDR3 length: 12 residues.

V is TRBV28 and J is TRBJ2-7; D is undetermined. The germline V gene has CDR1 MDHEN and CDR2 SYDVKM. The V end was cut by 5 bases, the J end by 0 bases, with 14 bases between. The CDR3 length is 15 residues. This chain's CDR3 is CASSKEDGSSYEQYF. The CDR3 DNA reads as TGTGCCAGCAGTAAAGAGGACGGTAGCTCCTACGAGCAGTACTTC.

With respect to this clonotype: The junction departs from the called germline gene at one end, perhaps through a read error. V is TRBV20-1 and J is TRBJ2-3; D gene ambiguous. The germline V gene has CDR1 DFQATT and CDR2 SNEGSKA (reference sequence). The CDR3 is 13 amino acids. In DNA, the CDR3 is TGCGGTGCCGGTCAAGCGCGACGAGATACGCAGTATTTT. Translated: CGAGQARRDTQYF.